The rows below give T cell receptor beta chains drawn from one sample of a study of T cells in Graves' hyperthyroidism and ophthalmopathy. Each CDR3 protein is one row after TCRdb ran MiXCR on the multiplex PCR reads. Of 280,000 or so distinct CDR3 sequences detected, 20% to 25% appear once; the ten largest clones hold approximately 25%. Material for sequencing was blood. The source is a man aged 35 to 55 with Graves' hyperthyroidism that later progressed to Graves' ophthalmopathy. The conserved cysteine and the conserved F or W are not part of the CDR3 here. The order of the fields is V gene, J gene, CDR3 protein.

v_call: TRBV6-2/TRBV6-3; j_call: TRBJ1-5; cdr3_aa: ASSYSLPGYNQPQH
v_call: TRBV7-8; j_call: TRBJ1-5; cdr3_aa: ASSLGRMGQPQH
v_call: TRBV20-1; j_call: TRBJ1-1; cdr3_aa: SAISGTLGEAF
v_call: TRBV11-2; j_call: TRBJ1-6; cdr3_aa: ASSSLRRGSGSPLH
v_call: TRBV24-1; j_call: TRBJ2-4; cdr3_aa: ATSDYPLEDHLAKNIQY
v_call: TRBV6-5; j_call: TRBJ2-7; cdr3_aa: ASSYTLQEDEQY
v_call: TRBV20-1; j_call: TRBJ1-1; cdr3_aa: SAIEGMNTEAF
v_call: TRBV12-3/TRBV12-4; j_call: TRBJ2-7; cdr3_aa: ASSLGWSPDAPGLGRSEQY
v_call: TRBV11-1; j_call: TRBJ2-2; cdr3_aa: ASTPWGSYDTGELF
v_call: TRBV9; j_call: TRBJ1-2; cdr3_aa: ASSADRAYYGYT
v_call: TRBV4-1; j_call: TRBJ2-3; cdr3_aa: ASSQGLAGAFADTQY
v_call: TRBV15; j_call: TRBJ1-5; cdr3_aa: ATSREERQPQH
v_call: TRBV10-3; j_call: TRBJ1-1; cdr3_aa: AISERTEAF
v_call: TRBV6-5; j_call: TRBJ2-7; cdr3_aa: ASSYRGQGAGEQY
v_call: TRBV6-5; j_call: TRBJ2-7; cdr3_aa: ASSYSWQGSYEQY
v_call: TRBV29-1; j_call: TRBJ1-2; cdr3_aa: NVEEGQGTPIKDGYT
v_call: TRBV29-1; j_call: TRBJ2-7; cdr3_aa: RWGESYEQY
v_call: TRBV24-1; j_call: TRBJ2-2; cdr3_aa: ATSDYGAGTGELF
v_call: TRBV6-1; j_call: TRBJ1-2; cdr3_aa: ASRLQGDWGGYT
v_call: TRBV29-1; j_call: TRBJ2-5; cdr3_aa: SVVGVSETQY
v_call: TRBV19; j_call: TRBJ1-1; cdr3_aa: ASAKQGADEAF
v_call: TRBV28; j_call: TRBJ2-3; cdr3_aa: ASGGVRTDTQY
v_call: TRBV5-1; j_call: TRBJ1-3; cdr3_aa: ASSLFSGNTIY
v_call: TRBV11-2; j_call: TRBJ1-2; cdr3_aa: ASSPLGGDRGTDGYT
v_call: TRBV28; j_call: TRBJ1-1; cdr3_aa: ASIHGGNTEAF
v_call: TRBV5-1; j_call: TRBJ2-5; cdr3_aa: ASSAGTSGRTETQY
v_call: TRBV20-1; j_call: TRBJ2-7; cdr3_aa: SAMTHRSYEQY
v_call: TRBV6-2/TRBV6-3; j_call: TRBJ1-2; cdr3_aa: ASSYSAGGRYGYT
v_call: TRBV12-3/TRBV12-4; j_call: TRBJ2-5; cdr3_aa: ASSFVGSSGETQY
v_call: TRBV20-1; j_call: TRBJ2-5; cdr3_aa: SATVGAEETQY
v_call: TRBV28; j_call: TRBJ1-2; cdr3_aa: ASTPGDRGYT
v_call: TRBV28; j_call: TRBJ2-3; cdr3_aa: ASSPLRSGRPRGDTQY
v_call: TRBV6-2/TRBV6-3; j_call: TRBJ1-2; cdr3_aa: ASRPNGIQGYYGYT
v_call: TRBV4-1; j_call: TRBJ1-2; cdr3_aa: ASSQDSQIGYGYT
v_call: TRBV15; j_call: TRBJ2-6; cdr3_aa: ATSGDSADRANVLT
v_call: TRBV6-2/TRBV6-3; j_call: TRBJ1-2; cdr3_aa: ASSEGVYGYT
v_call: TRBV4-3; j_call: TRBJ2-6; cdr3_aa: ASSQRGPGANVLT
v_call: TRBV2; j_call: TRBJ1-1; cdr3_aa: ASSENRMNTEAF
v_call: TRBV12-3/TRBV12-4; j_call: TRBJ1-1; cdr3_aa: ASSPSGGRVTEAF
v_call: TRBV6-2/TRBV6-3; j_call: TRBJ2-6; cdr3_aa: ASSSAGGAGANVLT
v_call: TRBV10-3; j_call: TRBJ2-4; cdr3_aa: ASPRVKNIQY
v_call: TRBV6-2/TRBV6-3; j_call: TRBJ2-1; cdr3_aa: ASYTGNGWF
v_call: TRBV28; j_call: TRBJ1-1; cdr3_aa: ASKDRPSPDTEAF
v_call: TRBV6-1; j_call: TRBJ2-5; cdr3_aa: ASSDGGIWLETQY
v_call: TRBV6-1; j_call: TRBJ2-2; cdr3_aa: ASTPAGGELF
v_call: TRBV20-1; j_call: TRBJ2-5; cdr3_aa: SAPRDFQETQY
v_call: TRBV7-2; j_call: TRBJ2-5; cdr3_aa: ASSLALSKETQY
v_call: TRBV28; j_call: TRBJ1-2; cdr3_aa: ASRRDRVYGYT
v_call: TRBV6-2/TRBV6-3; j_call: TRBJ2-7; cdr3_aa: ASSYSGRTYEQY
v_call: TRBV11-2; j_call: TRBJ1-3; cdr3_aa: ASSSWDLGPGNTIY
v_call: TRBV6-1; j_call: TRBJ2-2; cdr3_aa: ASSEQQNTGELF
v_call: TRBV19; j_call: TRBJ1-2; cdr3_aa: ASSIVGGNGYT
v_call: TRBV6-2/TRBV6-3; j_call: TRBJ2-7; cdr3_aa: ASSYTRYEQY
v_call: TRBV5-1; j_call: TRBJ2-2; cdr3_aa: ASSSLHTGKLF
v_call: TRBV5-1; j_call: TRBJ2-5; cdr3_aa: ASSLNAGVETQY
v_call: TRBV29-1; j_call: TRBJ2-7; cdr3_aa: SATGQGYEQY
v_call: TRBV27; j_call: TRBJ1-1; cdr3_aa: ASSSADREAF
v_call: TRBV11-2; j_call: TRBJ2-5; cdr3_aa: ASSLSGGGHQETQY
v_call: TRBV30; j_call: TRBJ1-5; cdr3_aa: AWNRLNQPQH
v_call: TRBV12-3/TRBV12-4; j_call: TRBJ2-6; cdr3_aa: ASSLVPWISTEKSFGANVLT